This TCR beta chain derives from a study of blood T cell repertoires in COVID-19 (dated by TCRdb to 2020 to 2022). A note on the overall study: Samples from collaborators originated in the United States, Italy and Spain and spanned both the acute and convalescent phases of COVID-19. The prospective study material was composed of cDNA or gDNA derived from T cells, B-cell-depleted T cells, or PBMCs. Deeply sampled blood TCRbeta repertoires from subjects exposed to, actively infected with, or recovered from COVID-19 were included in the dataset. The repertoires were released in a freely available public database intended as a resource for research on the immune response to SARS-CoV-2. The samples were drawn from two sources: the first 160 participants of the ongoing ImmuneRACE study, and some 1,300 subjects contributed by 6 global collaborators. Nearly every sample came with metadata listing a de-identified subject ID, COVID-19 status, age in years and sex. HLA class I and class II types, where available, came from metadata supplied by the sample provider rather than from assay-based typing.

Summary of the overall study and its limitations: How much clinical and demographic metadata was included differed by source and by participant, and the metadata was provided uncurated.

TCRbeta CDR3 regions were amplified from genomic DNA by means of the immunoSEQ Assay, a bias-controlled multiplex PCR. Per the original workflow: The number of nucleated cells in each sample was estimated from the amplification of reference gene primers within the assay. To quantify the absolute abundance of each unique TCRbeta CDR3 rearrangement, sequence reads were collapsed and filtered. For each sample, productive Simpson clonality was calculated as the square root of Simpson's diversity index across productive rearrangements. The clones in this table, taken by TCRdb from immuneACCESS, are in-frame only. Not every clone is retained; where verified, under half of the shortfall comes from an unresolved V gene, and the cause of the rest is unknown. D and trimming were read from the DNA, whereas the V and J calls and clone size are those reported in that table. The sample table shows 250,000 to 350,000 clones, and 85% to 90% are seen once. The ten largest clonotypes hold around 0.88% of the sample.

Each collaborating institution followed its own protocols to collect whole blood in K2EDTA tubes. Collaborator samples were shipped for TCRbeta analysis as frozen whole blood, isolated PBMCs, or DNA extracted from either sample type. As to this clone: Its binding antigen is unknown. No base-level quality is on record; no much larger clone is a single base apart.

CDR1 and CDR2 are drawn from the germline V gene (reference sequence): LGHDT, YNNKEL. V gives up 0 bases and J gives up 10 bases, and the segment between their germline ends measures 6 bases. Spanning cysteine to phenylalanine, the CDR3 consists of 12 amino acids. Of the read, only the CDR3 DNA is kept; its 36 bases are in frame from base 1. The sample taken for sequencing was peripheral blood. This clonotype was obtained from a man in his thirties or forties with acute or convalescent COVID-19. The rearrangement joined TRBV3-1 (or the pseudogene TRBV3-2) to TRBJ1-4, with TRBD1 perhaps the D gene, on 5 matching bases. The nucleotides are TGTGCCAGCAGCCAAGAAACAGGAAAACTGTTTTTT. Its translation reads: CASSQETGKLFF.